Described below is a single T cell receptor beta chain sequence and its context. Trimming took 0 bases from V and 0 from J, leaving 9 bases between them. The CDR3 contains 15 residues. Germline CDR1 reads SGHNT; CDR2 reads YYREEE (reference sequence). This entry comes from a study of blood T cell repertoires in COVID-19. Under the authors' procedure: Amplifying reference gene primers gave estimates of nucleated cell counts. Clones were read by immunoSEQ multiplex PCR, and TCRdb kept only the in-frame ones, dropping some. V and J calls plus clone size are reproduced from that table; the DNA served to infer D and trimming. Altogether roughly 200,000 clones are present, around 85% being singletons, with the ten largest covering approximately 8%.

This sequence joins TRBV5-4 and TRBJ1-2; D is uncertain. This TCR derives from a woman in her sixties with acute or convalescent COVID-19. Source material: peripheral blood. The CDR3 nucleotides are TGTGCCAGCAGCTTGGATGGAGACGCTAACTATGGCTACACCTTC. Its protein is CASSLDGDANYGYTF.